The TCR beta chain under discussion was sequenced for a study of blood T cell repertoires in COVID-19 (dated by TCRdb to 2018 to 2021). Regarding the complete study: Samples covering the acute and convalescent phases of COVID-19 were provided by collaborators in the United States, Italy and Spain. The prospective study material was composed of cDNA or gDNA derived from T cells, B-cell-depleted T cells, or PBMCs. The dataset comprised deeply sampled blood TCRbeta repertoires from subjects exposed to, actively infected with, or recovered from COVID-19. The repertoires were released in a freely available public database intended as a resource for research on the immune response to SARS-CoV-2. The samples were drawn from two sources: the first 160 participants of the ongoing ImmuneRACE study, and about 1,300 subjects contributed by 6 global collaborators. Sample metadata almost always included a de-identified subject ID, COVID-19 status, age in years and sex. HLA class I and class II types, where available, came from metadata supplied by the sample provider rather than from assay-based typing.

Each collaborating institution followed its own protocols to collect whole blood in K2EDTA tubes. Collaborator samples were shipped for TCRbeta analysis as frozen whole blood, isolated PBMCs, or DNA extracted from either sample type. To note about this clone: The antigen it binds to is not known. No base quality values were provided; no much bigger clone lies one nucleotide off.

TCRbeta CDR3 regions were amplified from genomic DNA by means of the immunoSEQ Assay, a bias-controlled multiplex PCR. From the authors' description of their analysis: The number of nucleated cells in each sample was estimated by amplification of reference gene primers within the assay. To quantify the absolute abundance of each unique TCRbeta CDR3 rearrangement, sequence reads were collapsed and filtered. Productive Simpson clonality was computed per sample as the square root of Simpson's diversity index over productive rearrangements. TCRdb carries this immuneACCESS record with in-frame sequences only. Its versions omit some clonotypes, under half of them owing to an unresolved V gene in the studies checked, with the rest unexplained. D and trimming come from the DNA, and the V and J calls and clone size come from that table. The sample table lists tens of thousands of clones, just over 85% of them with a count of one. Clones ranked in the top ten supply approximately 11% of the sample.

Germline trimming: 6 bases from V, 5 bases from J; junction bases outside gene matches: 6. The germline V gene encodes CDR1 MDHEN and CDR2 SYDVKM. From the cysteine through the phenylalanine, the CDR3 covers 14 amino acids. Only CDR3 DNA is held: 42 bases, read in frame from base 1. Results and caveats for the whole study, not just this receptor: Clinical and demographic metadata were provided uncurated, with the amount varying by source and participant.

The sequence joins TRBV28 to TRBJ1-5, with 8 central nucleotides matching TRBD1. This clonotype originated in a man in his 70s with active or convalescent COVID-19. The material sequenced was peripheral blood. This receptor carries the CDR3 CASRTGTGDQPQHF. The DNA reads as follows: TGTGCCAGCAGAACCGGGACAGGCGATCAGCCCCAGCATTTT.